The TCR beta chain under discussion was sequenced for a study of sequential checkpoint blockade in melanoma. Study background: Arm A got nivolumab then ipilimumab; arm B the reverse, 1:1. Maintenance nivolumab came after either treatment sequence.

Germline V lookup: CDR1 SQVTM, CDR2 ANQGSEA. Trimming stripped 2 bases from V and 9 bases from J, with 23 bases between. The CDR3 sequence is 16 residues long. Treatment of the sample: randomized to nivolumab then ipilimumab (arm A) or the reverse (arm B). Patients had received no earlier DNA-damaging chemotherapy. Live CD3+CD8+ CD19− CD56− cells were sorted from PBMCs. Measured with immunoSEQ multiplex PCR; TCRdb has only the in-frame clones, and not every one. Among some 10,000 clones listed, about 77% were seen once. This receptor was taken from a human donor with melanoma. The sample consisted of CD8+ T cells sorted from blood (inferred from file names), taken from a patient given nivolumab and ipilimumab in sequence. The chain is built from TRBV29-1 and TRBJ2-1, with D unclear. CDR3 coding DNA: TGCAGCGTTGAAATGGGCCGGCCCCCCCCGATTGGTGAGCAGTTCTTC. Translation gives CSVEMGRPPPIGEQFF.